This TCR beta chain was documented in a study of radiation and T cells in renal cell carcinoma. General study findings and limits: In blood, top tumor clones expanded by 2 weeks, shrinking by 4.

This clone was picked up a small number of times. The antigen remains unidentified. The data were produced by immunoSEQ multiplex PCR, yet TCRdb's version contains in-frame clones alone and is incomplete. The sample lists tens of thousands of clones; around 72% were seen once. Time point: baseline pretreatment blood. Treatment reported: 15 Gy SBRT to primary tumor, nephrectomy 4 weeks later. The germline V gene encodes CDR1 SGHTA and CDR2 FQGNSA. The length of the CDR3 is 14 residues. The V end lost 4 bases, the J end lost 5 bases, and 12 bases lay between the germline ends. The chain links TRBV7-2 to TRBJ2-1; D perhaps matches TRBD2 (6 bases). The input for sequencing was blood, taken from a patient whose treatment included radiotherapy and nephrectomy. This clonotype was sampled from a man in his 60s with renal cell carcinoma. This chain's CDR3 is CASSSSRLDNEQFF. The CDR3 DNA reads as TGTGCCAGCAGCTCTTCCCGACTAGACAATGAGCAGTTCTTC.